This entry lists 3 T cell receptor beta chains sequenced from one sample in a study of shared clonotypes between healthy human individuals (dated by TCRdb to between 2020 and 2021). For the CD8 naive samples, CD45RO-negative cells were positively selected for CCR7, yielding a CD45RA+CCR7+ population from which TemRA cells were excluded. Library prep was done by the immunoSEQ multiplex PCR assay. TCRdb took this table from immuneACCESS and kept in-frame rearrangements with V and J called. Such tables lack part of the clones; where checked against another copy, unresolved V genes explain under half of the gap, and the rest is unexplained. This sample holds almost 700,000 clones; about 91% were observed only once. Of the sample, 20% to 25% is held by the ten largest clones. Sequencing was carried out using naive CD8+ T cells sorted from blood. The meaning of the sample's cell subset or site label: CD45RA+CCR7+. The origin of the receptors is a man aged 25-45 years in good health.

The V and J genes are TRBV14 and TRBJ2-3; 10 nucleotides match TRBD2. Trimming cost V 4 bases and J 0 bases; bases outside gene matches: 13. This CDR3 region has 19 residues. Per the germline V gene, CDR1 is SGHDN and CDR2 is FVKESK. The CDR3 bases are TGTGCCAGCAGCCTACTAACAACTGTGACTAGCGGGAGCACAGATACGCAGTATTTT. Amino acid sequence: CASSLLTTVTSGSTDTQYF.

This rearrangement joins TRBV10-3 to TRBJ2-5; TRBD2 aligns across 8 bases. The CDR3 consists of 15 residues. Trimming cost V 8 bases and J 5 bases; bases outside gene matches: 13. Germline CDR1 and CDR2: ENHRY and SYGVKD. Written as DNA, the CDR3 is TGTGCCATCGGGGCGGGAGGATCGATTTGGGAGACCCAGTACTTC. Amino acid sequence: CAIGAGGSIWETQYF.

The chain recombines TRBV9 with TRBJ2-2; D tentatively reads TRBD1 or TRBD2 (5 bases each). CDR1 and CDR2 (germline): SGDLS, YYNGEE. CDR3 length equals 16 residues. Trimming removed 3 bases at V and 4 bases at J, with 16 bases between. Here the CDR3 reads CASSETGTSGTGELFF. Here the CDR3 DNA reads TGTGCCAGCAGCGAAACCGGGACCTCCGGCACCGGGGAGCTGTTTTTT. The full variable domain, with the rest looked up from reference TRBV9 and TRBJ2-2, is DSGVTQTPKHLITATGQRVTLRCSPRSGDLSVYWYQQSLDQGLQFLIQYYNGEERAKGNILERFSAQQFPDLHSELNLSSLELGDSALYFCASSETGTSGTGELFFGEGSRLTVL.